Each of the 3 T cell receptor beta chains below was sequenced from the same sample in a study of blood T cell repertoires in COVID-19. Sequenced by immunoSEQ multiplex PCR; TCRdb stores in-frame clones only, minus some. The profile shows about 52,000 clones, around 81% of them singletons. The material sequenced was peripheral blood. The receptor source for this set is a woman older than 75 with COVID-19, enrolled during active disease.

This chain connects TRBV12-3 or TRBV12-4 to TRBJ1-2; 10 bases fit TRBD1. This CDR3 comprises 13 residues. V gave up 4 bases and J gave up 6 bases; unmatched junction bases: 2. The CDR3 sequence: CASSSDRGHGYTF. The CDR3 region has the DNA TGTGCCAGCAGTTCAGACAGGGGGCATGGCTACACCTTC.

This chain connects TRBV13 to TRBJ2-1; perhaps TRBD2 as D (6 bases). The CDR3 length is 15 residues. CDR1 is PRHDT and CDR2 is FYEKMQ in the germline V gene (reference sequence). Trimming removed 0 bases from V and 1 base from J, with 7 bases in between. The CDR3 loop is CASSLGLASYNEQFF. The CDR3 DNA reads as TGTGCCAGCAGCTTAGGCCTAGCGTCCTACAATGAGCAGTTCTTC.

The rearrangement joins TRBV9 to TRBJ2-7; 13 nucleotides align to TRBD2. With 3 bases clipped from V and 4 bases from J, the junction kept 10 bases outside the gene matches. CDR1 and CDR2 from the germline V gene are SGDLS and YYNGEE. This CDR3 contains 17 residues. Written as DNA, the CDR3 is TGTGCCAGCAGCGCCGGGACTAGCGGGGCTTTTTCTTACGAGCAGTACTTC. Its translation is CASSAGTSGAFSYEQYF.